This T cell receptor (beta chain) is drawn from a study of shared T cell receptors in the human thymus. Profiled with immunoSEQ multiplex PCR; TCRdb holds only in-frame clones, not every one. The profile shows 65,000 to 70,000 clones, about 96% of them singletons. Looked up from germline, CDR1 is MRHNA and CDR2 is SNTAGT. The CDR3 extends over 14 amino acids. V lost 3 bases to trimming and J lost 3 bases, with 12 bases between them. The source material was thymocytes. The sequence came from a human donor. V is TRBV6-4 and J is TRBJ2-7; no firm D call. CDR3 nucleotides: TGTGCCAGCAGTGAGGCAGAAGTACTCTACGAGCAGTACTTC. Translating gives CASSEAEVLYEQYF.